This TCR beta chain was captured in a study of T cells after yellow fever vaccination. Notes on the study in general: Booster samples showed a return of most primary-vaccination clones (about 96% CD4, 80% to 90% CD8).

The CDR3 has 15 amino acids. CDR1 is DFQATT, CDR2 SNEGSKA, per germline (reference sequence). Trimming shortened V by 3 bases and J by 3 bases, and 14 bases separated the two germline ends. The study made its TCR cDNA through 5'RACE template switching. That step introduced a universal primer site along with UMIs. MiXCR, applied by TCRdb to the 5' RACE reads, yields one record per CDR3 protein. The sample has roughly 260,000 distinct CDR3 sequences, approximately 13% seen once. This clonotype was recorded many times. Its antigen remains unidentified. The specimen was CD4+ T cells sorted from PBMCs, collected 45 days after the yellow fever booster vaccination. The chain employs TRBV20-1 and TRBJ2-2; D is unresolved. The clonotype originates from a man aged 30 to 39 who received the YFV17D yellow fever vaccine. CDR3 protein: CSASTVASDTGELFF. CDR3 nucleotides: TGCAGTGCTAGTACTGTGGCCAGCGACACCGGGGAGCTGTTTTTT.